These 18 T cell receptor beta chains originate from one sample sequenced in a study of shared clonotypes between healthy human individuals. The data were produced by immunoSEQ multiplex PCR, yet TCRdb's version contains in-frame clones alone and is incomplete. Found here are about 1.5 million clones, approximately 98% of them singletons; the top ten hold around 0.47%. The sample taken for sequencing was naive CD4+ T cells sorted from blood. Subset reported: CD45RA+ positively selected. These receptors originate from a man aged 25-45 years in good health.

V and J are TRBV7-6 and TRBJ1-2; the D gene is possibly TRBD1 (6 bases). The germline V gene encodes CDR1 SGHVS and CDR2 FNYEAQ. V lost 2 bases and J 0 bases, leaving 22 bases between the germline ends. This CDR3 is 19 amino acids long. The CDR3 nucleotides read TGTGCCAGCAGCTTATTCGGGGGCTCTGCCTCCTCCGCTAACTATGGCTACACCTTC. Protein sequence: CASSLFGGSASSANYGYTF.

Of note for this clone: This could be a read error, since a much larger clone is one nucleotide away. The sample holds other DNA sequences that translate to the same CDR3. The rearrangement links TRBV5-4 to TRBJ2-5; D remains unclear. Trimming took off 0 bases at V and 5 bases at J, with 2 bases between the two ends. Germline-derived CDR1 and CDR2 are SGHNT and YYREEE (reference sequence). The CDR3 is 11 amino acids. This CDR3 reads CASSLEETQYF. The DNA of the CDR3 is TGTGCCAGCAGCTTGGAGGAGACCCAGTACTTC.

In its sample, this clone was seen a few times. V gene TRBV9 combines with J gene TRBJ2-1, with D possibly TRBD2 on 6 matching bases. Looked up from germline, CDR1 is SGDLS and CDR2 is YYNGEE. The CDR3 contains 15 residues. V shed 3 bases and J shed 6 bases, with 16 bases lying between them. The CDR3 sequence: CASSGAGTSPNEQFF. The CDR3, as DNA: TGTGCCAGCAGCGGGGCCGGGACTTCCCCCAATGAGCAGTTCTTC.

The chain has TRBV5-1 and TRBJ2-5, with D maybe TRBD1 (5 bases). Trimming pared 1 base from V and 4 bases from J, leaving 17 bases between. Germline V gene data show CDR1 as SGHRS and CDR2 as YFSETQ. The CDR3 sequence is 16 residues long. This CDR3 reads CASSLYQGFVVETQYF. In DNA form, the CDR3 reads TGCGCCAGCAGCTTGTACCAGGGCTTTGTTGTAGAGACCCAGTACTTC.

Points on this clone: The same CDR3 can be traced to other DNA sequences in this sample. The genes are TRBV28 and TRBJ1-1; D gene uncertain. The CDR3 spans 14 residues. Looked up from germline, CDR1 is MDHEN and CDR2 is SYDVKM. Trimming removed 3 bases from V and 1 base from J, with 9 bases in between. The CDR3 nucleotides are TGTGCCAGCAGTTTTCCGGGAACGAACACTGAAGCTTTCTTT. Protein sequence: CASSFPGTNTEAFF.

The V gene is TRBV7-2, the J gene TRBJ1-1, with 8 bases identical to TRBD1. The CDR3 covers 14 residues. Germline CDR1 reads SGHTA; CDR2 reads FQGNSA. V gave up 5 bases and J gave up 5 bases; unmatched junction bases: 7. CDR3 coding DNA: TGTGCCAGCAGCCGTGGACAGGGAAGGACTGAAGCTTTCTTT. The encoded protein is CASSRGQGRTEAFF. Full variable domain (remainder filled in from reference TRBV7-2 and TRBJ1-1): GAGVSQSPSNKVTEKGKDVELRCDPISGHTALYWYRQSLGQGLEFLIYFQGNSAPDKSGLPSDRFSAERTGGSVSTLTIQRTQQEDSAVYLCASSRGQGRTEAFFGQGTRLTVV.

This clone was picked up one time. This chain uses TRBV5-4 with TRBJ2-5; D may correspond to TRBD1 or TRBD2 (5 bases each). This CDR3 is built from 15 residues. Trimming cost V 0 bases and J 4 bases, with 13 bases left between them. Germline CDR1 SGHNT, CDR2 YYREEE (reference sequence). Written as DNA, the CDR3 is TGTGCCAGCAGCTTGGTTCAGGGTGGGGGAGAGACCCAGTACTTC. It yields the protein CASSLVQGGGETQYF.

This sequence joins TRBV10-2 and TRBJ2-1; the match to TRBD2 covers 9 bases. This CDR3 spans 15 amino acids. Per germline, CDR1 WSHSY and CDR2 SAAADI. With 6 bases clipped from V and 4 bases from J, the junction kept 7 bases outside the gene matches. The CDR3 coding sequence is TGCGCCAGCAGCCCCAGCGGGAGGACGTACAATGAGCAGTTCTTC. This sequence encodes CASSPSGRTYNEQFF.

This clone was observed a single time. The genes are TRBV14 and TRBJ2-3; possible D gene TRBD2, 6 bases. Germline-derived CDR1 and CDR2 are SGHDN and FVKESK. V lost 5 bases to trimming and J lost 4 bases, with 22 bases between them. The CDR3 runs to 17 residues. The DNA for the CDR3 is TGTGCCAGCAGCGGAGGCAGGCTAGCGTTCCCCCCAGATACGCAGTATTTT. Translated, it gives CASSGGRLAFPPDTQYF.

The CDR3 nucleotides are TGTGCCATCAGTGAGTCGATCATGACGTTGACGGCCGATTTAGATACGCAGTATTTT. Its translation is CAISESIMTLTADLDTQYF. The chain couples TRBV10-3 to TRBJ2-3, with D unresolved. This CDR3 has 19 residues. V gave up 0 bases and J gave up 5 bases, with 24 bases separating them. Germline V gene data show CDR1 as ENHRY and CDR2 as SYGVKD.

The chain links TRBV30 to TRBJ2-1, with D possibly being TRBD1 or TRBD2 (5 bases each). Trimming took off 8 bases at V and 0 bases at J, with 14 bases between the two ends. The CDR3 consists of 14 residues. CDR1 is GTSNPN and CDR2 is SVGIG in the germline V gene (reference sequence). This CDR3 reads CALGVGSSYNEQFF. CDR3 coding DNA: TGTGCCCTGGGGGTCGGAAGCTCCTACAATGAGCAGTTCTTC.

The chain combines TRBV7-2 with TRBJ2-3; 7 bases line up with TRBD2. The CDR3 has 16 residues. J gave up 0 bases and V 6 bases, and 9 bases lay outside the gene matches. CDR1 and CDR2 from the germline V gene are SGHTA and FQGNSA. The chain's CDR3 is CASSQLGSGSTDTQYF. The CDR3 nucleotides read TGTGCCAGCAGTCAGTTGGGTAGCGGGAGCACAGATACGCAGTATTTT.

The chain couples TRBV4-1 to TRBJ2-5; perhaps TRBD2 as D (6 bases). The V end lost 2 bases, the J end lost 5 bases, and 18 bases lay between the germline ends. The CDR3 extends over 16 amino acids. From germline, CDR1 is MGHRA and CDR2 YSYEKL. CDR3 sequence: CASSQKGSGASETQYF. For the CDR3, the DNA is TGCGCCAGCAGCCAAAAAGGGTCGGGAGCGAGCGAGACCCAGTACTTC.

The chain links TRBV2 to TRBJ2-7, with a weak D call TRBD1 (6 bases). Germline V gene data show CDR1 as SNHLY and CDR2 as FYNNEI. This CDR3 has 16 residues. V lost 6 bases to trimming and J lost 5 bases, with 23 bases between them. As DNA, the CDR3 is TGTGCCAGCAGCCGGGACCTGGCCTCAGGGGCCCACGAGCAGTACTTC. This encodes CASSRDLASGAHEQYF. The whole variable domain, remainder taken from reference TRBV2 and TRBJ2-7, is EPEVTQTPSHQVTQMGQEVILRCVPISNHLYFYWYRQILGQKVEFLVSFYNNEISEKSEIFDDQFSVERPDGSNFTLKIRSTKLEDSAMYFCASSRDLASGAHEQYFGPGTRLTVT.

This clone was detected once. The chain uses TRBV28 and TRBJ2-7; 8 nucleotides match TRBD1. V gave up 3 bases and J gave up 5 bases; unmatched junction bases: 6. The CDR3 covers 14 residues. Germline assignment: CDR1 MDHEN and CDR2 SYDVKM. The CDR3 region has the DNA TGTGCCAGCAGTTTGAGGCAGGGGGCCCACGAGCAGTACTTC. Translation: CASSLRQGAHEQYF.

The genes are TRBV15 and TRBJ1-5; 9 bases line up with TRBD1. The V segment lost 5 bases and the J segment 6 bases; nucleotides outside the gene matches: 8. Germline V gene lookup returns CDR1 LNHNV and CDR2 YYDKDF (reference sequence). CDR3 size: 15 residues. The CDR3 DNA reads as TGTGCCACCAGCTCCTATTCGGACAGGGGTCAGCCCCAGCATTTT. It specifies CATSSYSDRGQPQHF.

This CDR3 reads CASSQEGGFSADIQYF. The CDR3 DNA reads as TGTGCCAGCAGCCAAGAGGGGGGTTTTAGTGCGGACATTCAGTACTTC. This sequence joins TRBV4-2 and TRBJ2-4, with TRBD2 as a possible D gene (6 bases). V was cut by 0 bases and J by 8 bases, with 17 bases left in between. The CDR3 is 16 residues long. Germline V gene sequence: CDR1 LGHNA, CDR2 YNFKEQ.

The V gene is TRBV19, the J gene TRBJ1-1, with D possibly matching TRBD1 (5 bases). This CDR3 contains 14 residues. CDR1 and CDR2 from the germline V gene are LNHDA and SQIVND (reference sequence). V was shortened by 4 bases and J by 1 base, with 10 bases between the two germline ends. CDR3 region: CASSSGTPNTEAFF. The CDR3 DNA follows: TGTGCCAGTAGTAGTGGGACCCCGAACACTGAAGCTTTCTTT.